Listed below are T cell receptor beta chains from one sample, sequenced in a study of blood T cell repertoires in COVID-19. Profiling relied on immunoSEQ multiplex PCR, and the TCRdb table lists in-frame clones only, not all of them. Of about 180,000 clones listed, roughly four fifths are singletons. Sequenced sample: peripheral blood. These TCRs come from a human donor in a cohort sampled during active COVID-19. The CDR3 runs from the conserved cysteine through the conserved F or W.

J: TRBJ1-1; length: 14; V: TRBV6-5; CDR3: CASRMGNGDTEAFF
J: TRBJ1-6; length: 17; V: TRBV5-1; CDR3: CASSLGTGTTYNSPLHF
J: TRBJ2-7; length: 13; V: TRBV27; CDR3: CASSSPDREIQYF
J: TRBJ1-2; length: 15; V: TRBV11-2; CDR3: CASSFLRATDYGYTF
J: TRBJ1-6; length: 15; V: TRBV14; CDR3: CASSPRDSADSPLHF
J: TRBJ2-1; length: 13; V: TRBV18; CDR3: CASSPNGGDEQFF
J: TRBJ1-1; length: 15; V: TRBV4-1; CDR3: CASSQDREAGTEAFF
J: TRBJ2-2; length: 13; V: TRBV3-1/TRBV3-2; CDR3: CASSLGGAGELFF
J: TRBJ2-7; length: 15; V: TRBV6-1; CDR3: CASSEGLAGSYEQYF
J: TRBJ1-6; length: 14; V: TRBV13; CDR3: CASKSGGGSSPLHF
J: TRBJ2-1; length: 12; V: TRBV13; CDR3: CASSRDRGEQFF
J: TRBJ1-1; length: 13; V: TRBV5-1; CDR3: CASSSGVDTEAFF
J: TRBJ1-1; length: 15; V: TRBV7-8; CDR3: CASSPSRYRSTEAFF
J: TRBJ1-1; length: 14; V: TRBV4-1; CDR3: CASSQDPGATEAFF
J: TRBJ1-1; length: 10; V: TRBV29-1; CDR3: CSTRGPEAFF
J: TRBJ1-4; length: 15; V: TRBV9; CDR3: CASSGIGQGNEKLFF
J: TRBJ2-7; length: 13; V: TRBV19; CDR3: CASSLAGLYEQYF
J: TRBJ2-7; length: 13; V: TRBV6-5; CDR3: CASSRTKTYEQYF
J: TRBJ2-6; length: 15; V: TRBV5-1; CDR3: CASTPQGSGANVLTF
J: TRBJ2-5; length: 13; V: TRBV19; CDR3: CASSINSQETQYF
J: TRBJ2-3; length: 13; V: TRBV2; CDR3: CARGGRGTDTQYF
J: TRBJ2-6; length: 16; V: TRBV18; CDR3: CASSPLGTSGANVLTF